This T cell receptor (beta chain) comes out of a study of pediatric ulcerative colitis (dated by TCRdb to the late 2010s). Concerning the study at large: Pancolitis was present in seven ulcerative colitis patients and left-sided colitis in two, and histology consistent with ulcerative colitis was found in all of these patients. From nine newly diagnosed, treatment-naive pediatric ulcerative colitis patients and a handful of non-IBD control children, paired blood and rectal samples were collected. By Pediatric Ulcerative Colitis Activity Index, a couple of patients had mild disease, several had moderate disease and three had acute severe colitis.

During colonoscopy, one to two pinch biopsies were obtained from the rectum for research purposes. No immunosuppressive medication had been given to the ulcerative colitis patients before the diagnostic colonoscopy. Before DNA was isolated, the rectal biopsies underwent proteinase K digestion. The Wizard kit (Promega) was used to extract genomic DNA from the blood and intestinal samples. Overall results and qualifications from the work: Two rectal CDR3 clonotypes were present in all ulcerative colitis patients and in none of the controls. A couple of patients' blood samples yielded substantially fewer templates for technical reasons and were excluded from blood-rectal overlap analysis. Repertoires were derived from total lymphocyte DNA, so rare subsets such as regulatory T cells may have patterns not reflected. Significantly higher autologous blood-rectal clonal overlap was found in ulcerative colitis patients than in controls, which suggested increased T cell trafficking to inflamed tissue. Blood-derived T cells may have been included in the rectal pinch biopsies, particularly in patients with overt colitis. Rectal repertoire features separated controls, mild-moderate and acute severe colitis patients; acute severe colitis showed reduced rectal diversity due to clonal expansions. The healthy control group was small, consisting of only a handful of individuals.

The CDR3 runs 15 residues from the cysteine to the phenylalanine. Solely the CDR3 DNA is kept, with 45 bases framed from the first base. CDR1 and CDR2 are read off the germline V gene as SNHLY and FYNNEI. V lost 10 bases and J lost 4 bases, and the count of bases not matched to a germline gene is 12. In regard to this clone: Its antigen remains undetermined. The sample holds no much larger clone one base away, and base qualities are not on file.

Through the immunoSEQ TRB Survey service, multiplex V and J primers were used to amplify rearranged CDR3 beta regions from genomic DNA. To keep sequencing depth equal across samples, survey-level depth of up to 500,000 reads per sample was applied. Libraries were purified, pooled and sequenced on Illumina technology. As for the original processing: immunoSEQ online tools were used for productive clonality, sample overlap, pairwise scatters, CDR3 beta length, V/D/J gene usage and productiveness. Calculated diversity was the number of unique rearrangements divided by total templates times 100; Shannon and Simpson indices were also computed. Principal component analysis used the R prcomp function and ggbiplot package on Z-score normalized data. Morisita's index was used to quantify the clonal overlap between blood and rectum within each subject. The immuneACCESS repertoire file appears here via TCRdb, limited to in-frame rearrangements. These files lack a portion of the clones; in checked studies, under half of the deficit traces to unresolved V genes, and the cause of the others is not known. V, J and clone size were drawn from that table, and D and trimming were deduced from the DNA. The sample data list about 17,000 clones, and roughly 74% of these were observed just once. The ten largest clones represent 3.4% of the sample.

This sequence was found in a girl aged 5-17 years with moderate ulcerative colitis. The specimen sequenced was gut tissue. This receptor chain uses TRBV2 and TRBJ2-1; TRBD2 matches 8 bases in the middle. DNA sequence: TGTGCCACCGATCCAGCGGGGGTCCTATACAATGAGCAGTTCTTC. Its amino acids are CATDPAGVLYNEQFF.